This T cell receptor (beta chain) was documented in a study of shared clonotypes between healthy human individuals. General observations from the study: Genetic and exposure-history diversity was limited by the few donors. Tissues were not sampled, only blood, and their repertoires likely differ.

The repertoire was sequenced with immunoSEQ multiplex PCR; TCRdb's copy has only in-frame clones and lacks some. This sample carries approximately 500,000 clones, 79% of them seen once, and the ten largest clones take 13%. The donor cohort consisted entirely of Caucasian adults residing in Nashville, Tennessee. The V gene's germline CDR1 is MDHEN and CDR2 SYDVKM. The CDR3 covers 13 residues. V was pared by 2 bases and J by 8 bases, with 12 bases between. This clone was counted a few times. The antigen remains unidentified. The V call is TRBV28, the J call TRBJ1-2; D unresolved. The receptor comes from a woman aged 40 to 55 in good health. Some clones in this sample may be carry-over from other donors' samples. The sample comprised PBMCs. In DNA form, the CDR3 reads TGTGCCAGCAGTTTAGTTTGGCCACGGGGCTACACCTTC. This codes for CASSLVWPRGYTF.